These 5 T cell receptor beta chains were sequenced from one sample in a study of T cell changes during pregnancy in multiple sclerosis. Profiling relied on immunoSEQ multiplex PCR, and the TCRdb table lists in-frame clones only, not all of them. The sample has 65,000 to 70,000 clones, approximately 92% seen once. Sequences were derived from peripheral blood, sampled in the third trimester of pregnancy. These receptors were taken from a female donor in good health, enrolled as a control in a pregnancy study.

The chain is built from TRBV7-2 and TRBJ2-5; D gene uncertain. The germline V gene encodes CDR1 SGHTA and CDR2 FQGNSA. The CDR3 is 14 amino acids. The V end was cut by 5 bases, the J end by 4 bases, with 14 bases between. For the CDR3, the DNA is TGTGCCAGCAGCCCAATCCTAGTCCCAGAGACCCAGTACTTC. Protein: CASSPILVPETQYF. The full variable domain, its missing parts supplied by reference TRBV7-2 and TRBJ2-5, is GAGVSQSPSNKVTEKGKDVELRCDPISGHTALYWYRQSLGQGLEFLIYFQGNSAPDKSGLPSDRFSAERTGGSVSTLTIQRTQQEDSAVYLCASSPILVPETQYFGPGTRLLVL.

The rearrangement joins TRBV27 to TRBJ1-5; no firm D call. V dropped 3 bases and J dropped 1 base, with 7 bases sitting between them. CDR1 is MNHEY, CDR2 SMNVEV, per germline (reference sequence). The CDR3 runs to 14 residues. The CDR3 sequence is CASSFSGSNQPQHF. The CDR3 DNA follows: TGTGCCAGCAGTTTCTCCGGGAGCAATCAGCCCCAGCATTTT.

The chain links TRBV18 to TRBJ2-7; TRBD2 matches 12 bases. This CDR3 has 16 amino acids. Germline CDR1 is KGHSH and CDR2 is LQKENI. With V trimmed by 6 bases and J by 6 bases, 12 bases remained unmatched. The CDR3: CASSPKPTSGGLEQYF. The CDR3 coding sequence is TGTGCCAGCTCCCCAAAGCCGACTAGCGGGGGTCTCGAGCAGTACTTC. Full variable domain (rest looked up from reference TRBV18 and TRBJ2-7): NAGVMQNPRHLVRRRGQEARLRCSPMKGHSHVYWYRQLPEEGLKFMVYLQKENIIDESGMPKERFSAEFPKEGPSILRIQQVVRGDSAAYFCASSPKPTSGGLEQYFGPGTRLTVT.

The chain couples TRBV27 to TRBJ2-5; 7 nucleotides agree with TRBD2. This CDR3 is 15 amino acids long. The germline V gene encodes CDR1 MNHEY and CDR2 SMNVEV (reference sequence). V shed 5 bases and J 1 base; nucleotides not matched to a gene: 7. In nucleotides, the CDR3 is TGTGCCAGCAGTCCCCGCGGGACTACCCAAGAGACCCAGTACTTC. Translation gives CASSPRGTTQETQYF.

V gene TRBV6-6 combines with J gene TRBJ2-7; D is possibly TRBD2 (5 bases). Germline CDR1 reads MNHNY; CDR2 reads SVGAGI (reference sequence). With 8 bases removed from V and 3 bases from J, the gap between germline ends came to 14 bases. CDR3 length: 13 amino acids. CDR3 DNA sequence: TGTGCCAGCTCCGGGGTAAACGGCTACGAGCAGTACTTC. Amino acids: CASSGVNGYEQYF.